This T cell receptor beta chain derives from a study of cytomegalovirus exposure and HLA in healthy donors. Points from the study as a whole: Most CMV-associated TCR beta chains appeared HLA-restricted in a later analysis. According to an earlier analysis, most TCR beta V segments yielded productive rearrangements about 87% or about 30% of the time. Altogether, around 160 TCR beta chains were recorded as cytomegalovirus-associated.

V dropped 4 bases and J dropped 7; count of bases not matched to a gene: 3. The CDR3 totals 11 residues. Per the germline V gene, CDR1 is SQVTM and CDR2 is ANQGSEA. About this clone: The target antigen is unknown.

Primers for the PCR totalled 60 Vbeta and 13 Jbeta. Clones were read by immunoSEQ multiplex PCR, and TCRdb kept only the in-frame ones, dropping some. The data include 55,000 to 80,000 clones; the top ten clones carry roughly 2.7%. The rearrangement uses TRBV29-1 and TRBJ1-2, with 7 bases fitting TRBD1. The sample taken for sequencing was PBMCs. This receptor was obtained from a man aged 35 to 55 in good health and CMV-seronegative. CDR3 sequence reads: CSVGGQVGYTF. The CDR3 bases are TGCAGCGTTGGTGGACAGGTTGGCTACACCTTC.